A selection of T cell receptor beta chains follows, all from one sample in a study of blood T cell repertoires in COVID-19. Assay: immunoSEQ multiplex PCR; the TCRdb copy retains only in-frame clones and omits some. The table has some 290,000 clones, 89% seen once. Specimen: peripheral blood. These receptors originate from a woman aged 30 to 39 with COVID-19, enrolled during active disease. CDR3s include the opening cysteine and the closing phenylalanine or tryptophan. The order of the fields is D gene, V gene, clone size, J gene, CDR3 DNA, CDR3 protein. A D gene is named only where the DNA matches it firmly. Some rows mark clone size as missing; the rest say once, few, many or name a class of expanded clone.

TRBD1	TRBV30	-	TRBJ2-7	TGTGCCTGGAGTAAAAACAGGGGCAGCTACGAGCAGTACTTC	CAWSKNRGSYEQYF
-	TRBV24-1	-	TRBJ2-1	TGTGCCACCAGTGATCCCATTCCGGTAGGGACTGGCTCCTACAATGAGCAGTTCTTC	CATSDPIPVGTGSYNEQFF
-	TRBV5-4	-	TRBJ1-2	TGTGCCAGCAGCTTGGGACAGGGCTACACCTTC	CASSLGQGYTF
-	TRBV4-1	-	TRBJ1-1	TGCGCCAGCAGCCAAGCCAGGGTCCCAACCAACACTGAAGCTTTCTTT	CASSQARVPTNTEAFF
-	TRBV6-5	-	TRBJ1-2	TGTGCCACCCCCAATAGAGGGCCCGTGCCCGGCTACACCTTC	CATPNRGPVPGYTF
-	TRBV12-5	-	TRBJ2-1	TGTGCTAGTGGTTTGGATCCAGGGCTAGTTAAAGGTCTGGGGAATGAGCAGTTCTTC	CASGLDPGLVKGLGNEQFF
-	TRBV5-6	once	TRBJ1-2	TGTGCCAGCAGCTTGACAGACAGGATCTATGGCTACACCTTC	CASSLTDRIYGYTF
-	TRBV28	few	TRBJ1-6	TGTGCCAGCAGCGGGGGGGTTAATTCACCCCTCCACTTT	CASSGGVNSPLHF
-	TRBV7-9	-	TRBJ2-3	TGTGCCAGCACCCCGGGTAATACGCAGTATTTT	CASTPGNTQYF
TRBD1	TRBV10-3	-	TRBJ1-5	TGTGCCATCAGTGATGGACAGGGGGATCAGCCCCAGCATTTT	CAISDGQGDQPQHF
-	TRBV6-5	-	TRBJ1-5	TGTGCCAGCAGTTACTCAATCAGGGAGCCCCAGCATTTT	CASSYSIREPQHF
-	TRBV10-2	once	TRBJ1-4	TGCGCCAGTTCCGACAGGCCTAATGAAAAACTGTTTTTT	CASSDRPNEKLFF
-	TRBV28	-	TRBJ1-5	TGTGCCAGCAGTTACACCAATAGCAATCAGCCCCAGCATTTT	CASSYTNSNQPQHF
TRBD1	TRBV7-9	few	TRBJ2-6	TGTGCCAGCAGCTTAGTCAGGGGGTACTCTGGGGCCAACGTCCTGACTTTC	CASSLVRGYSGANVLTF
TRBD2	TRBV3-1/TRBV3-2	-	TRBJ2-7	TGTGCCAGCAGCCAATCGGGACTAGCGGTGTCTGACTACGAGCAGTACTTC	CASSQSGLAVSDYEQYF
-	TRBV5-1	-	TRBJ1-4	TGCGCCAGCAGCGAGTACGGACAGCTTAATGAAAAACTGTTTTTT	CASSEYGQLNEKLFF
-	TRBV27	-	TRBJ1-2	TGTGCCAGCAGTTTATCTGGCGGTCCTATCTATGGCTACACCTTC	CASSLSGGPIYGYTF
-	TRBV19	once	TRBJ2-7	TGTGCCAGTAGTCGGGGAGCCTACGAGCAGTACTTC	CASSRGAYEQYF
-	TRBV3-1/TRBV3-2	few	TRBJ1-1	TGTGCCAGCAGCCGGGACATCGCGAACACTGAAGCTTTCTTT	CASSRDIANTEAFF
-	TRBV7-2	-	TRBJ1-3	TGTGCCAGCAGCTTAAATCCCTTTTCTGGAAACACCATATATTTT	CASSLNPFSGNTIYF
TRBD2	TRBV14	-	TRBJ2-7	TGTGCCAGCAGCCAATTGGGGAACGCGGGGGGTTACGAGCAGTACTTC	CASSQLGNAGGYEQYF
-	TRBV6-5	-	TRBJ1-1	TGTGCCAGCAGGGACAGAACCGGGATCACTGAAGCTTTCTTT	CASRDRTGITEAFF
TRBD2	TRBV7-8	-	TRBJ2-1	TGTGCCAGCAGCGGGAGCGGGGGCCTCTCCTACAATGAGCAGTTCTTC	CASSGSGGLSYNEQFF
TRBD1	TRBV28	-	TRBJ1-5	TGTGCCAGCACGGACAGGGCCAACCAGCCCCAGCATTTT	CASTDRANQPQHF
TRBD2	TRBV9	-	TRBJ2-1	TGTGCCAGCAGCGGGGGACTAGGCTCCTACAATGAGCAGTTCTTC	CASSGGLGSYNEQFF
-	TRBV19	few	TRBJ2-1	TGTGCCAGTACTAGGGGGGGGGACAGGTCTTTCAATGAGCAGTTCTTC	CASTRGGDRSFNEQFF
-	TRBV6-6	few	TRBJ2-2	TGTGCCAGCAGTTCGTCGGACAGGAACACCGGGGAGCTGTTTTTT	CASSSSDRNTGELFF
-	TRBV6-1	-	TRBJ1-1	TGTGCCAGCAGTGATTCCCTTGGACAGACTGAAGCTTTCTTT	CASSDSLGQTEAFF
TRBD2	TRBV11-3	-	TRBJ2-3	TGTGCCAGCAGCTCTCAGGGCGGGGGGGCCTCAGATACGCAGTATTTT	CASSSQGGGASDTQYF
TRBD2	TRBV5-8	-	TRBJ2-1	TGTGCCAGCAGCGCAGGAGCGGGGTGGATACAGTTCTTC	CASSAGAGWIQFF
TRBD2	TRBV3-1/TRBV3-2	-	TRBJ2-5	TGTGCCAGCAGCCCCCTACTAGCGGGGGGCCCCCAAGAGACCCAGTACTTC	CASSPLLAGGPQETQYF
TRBD1	TRBV29-1	few	TRBJ2-7	TGCAGCGTCCGAGGGACAGACCCCTACGAGCAGTACTTC	CSVRGTDPYEQYF
-	TRBV21-1	-	TRBJ2-3	TGTGCCAGCAGCCTGGCGACAGGGTGGGGCACAGATACGCAGTATTTT	CASSLATGWGTDTQYF
TRBD1	TRBV7-7	few	TRBJ1-5	TGTGCCAGCAGCTTAGATGGGGACAGGGTCGGCAATCAGCCCCAGCATTTT	CASSLDGDRVGNQPQHF
-	TRBV7-2	-	TRBJ2-5	TGTGCCAGCAGGAGCTTATACTCTAGCTGGGAAGAGACCCAGTACTTC	CASRSLYSSWEETQYF
TRBD2	TRBV11-1	-	TRBJ2-1	TGTGCCAGCAGCCCATTAGCGGGGGGGCTTGGGGAGCAGTTCTTC	CASSPLAGGLGEQFF
-	TRBV5-1	once	TRBJ1-2	TGCGCCAGCAGCTTGGCCGGGGGTAGGGCGCGCTATGGCTACACCTTC	CASSLAGGRARYGYTF
-	TRBV5-4	-	TRBJ2-6	TGTGCCAGCAGCTTCCTCGGGACTGGGGCCAACGTCCTGACTTTC	CASSFLGTGANVLTF
TRBD2	TRBV7-2	-	TRBJ2-7	TGTGCCAGCAGCTTCGGCGGGGGGCCAACCTACGAGCAGTACTTC	CASSFGGGPTYEQYF
-	TRBV20-1	-	TRBJ1-1	TGCAGTGCGAGACAGGACAAAGAAGCTTTCTTT	CSARQDKEAFF
TRBD2	TRBV7-8	-	TRBJ2-3	TGTGCCAGCAGCTACACCCTAGCGGGGGGGCAAGAAGATACGCAGTATTTT	CASSYTLAGGQEDTQYF
-	TRBV12-5	-	TRBJ2-1	TGTGCTAGTGGTCCCCCGGGCGGGCCCTACAATGAGCAGTTCTTC	CASGPPGGPYNEQFF
-	TRBV2	-	TRBJ2-1	TGTGCCAGCAAGGACTACCTGTACAATGAGCAGTTCTTC	CASKDYLYNEQFF
TRBD1	TRBV11-2	-	TRBJ2-1	TGTGCCAGCAGCACCCCTCGGGGGACAGGCAATGAGCAGTTCTTC	CASSTPRGTGNEQFF
-	TRBV19	-	TRBJ1-1	TGTGCCAGTAGTATAGGGGAGTATACTGAAGCTTTCTTT	CASSIGEYTEAFF
-	TRBV7-9	-	TRBJ1-1	TGTGCCAGCAGAACCGGGGAGTTTCCTGAAGCTTTCTTT	CASRTGEFPEAFF
-	TRBV7-9	-	TRBJ2-5	TGTGCCAGCAGCTTTGGGCAGGGGAATCAAGAGACCCAGTACTTC	CASSFGQGNQETQYF
-	TRBV7-9	-	TRBJ1-4	TGTGCCAGCAGCTTAGCCTGGGGCGAAAAACTGTTTTTT	CASSLAWGEKLFF
TRBD2	TRBV7-2	few	TRBJ2-3	TGTGCCAGCAGCCGCTATGGGCTAGCGGGGTTGTTAGATACGCAGTATTTT	CASSRYGLAGLLDTQYF
TRBD2	TRBV14	-	TRBJ2-7	TGTGCCAGCAGCCAGGGACTAGGGGCATCCTACGAGCAGTACTTC	CASSQGLGASYEQYF
-	TRBV6-1	-	TRBJ1-4	TGTGCCAGCAGTGAAGGTTTACAGGGTTTTAGAAAACTGTTTTTT	CASSEGLQGFRKLFF
-	TRBV5-1	once	TRBJ1-2	TGCGCCAGCAGCTTGTACGAGGGCACCTATGGCTACACCTTC	CASSLYEGTYGYTF
-	TRBV24-1	-	TRBJ2-2	TGTGCCACCAGATCGAGTACCGGGGAGCTGTTTTTT	CATRSSTGELFF
TRBD1	TRBV5-4	-	TRBJ2-5	TGTGCCAGCAGCTTCGGACAGGGCCAAGAGACCCAGTACTTC	CASSFGQGQETQYF
-	TRBV27	-	TRBJ1-2	TGTGCCAGCAGTTTGCCTAACCCTAACTATGGCTACACCTTC	CASSLPNPNYGYTF